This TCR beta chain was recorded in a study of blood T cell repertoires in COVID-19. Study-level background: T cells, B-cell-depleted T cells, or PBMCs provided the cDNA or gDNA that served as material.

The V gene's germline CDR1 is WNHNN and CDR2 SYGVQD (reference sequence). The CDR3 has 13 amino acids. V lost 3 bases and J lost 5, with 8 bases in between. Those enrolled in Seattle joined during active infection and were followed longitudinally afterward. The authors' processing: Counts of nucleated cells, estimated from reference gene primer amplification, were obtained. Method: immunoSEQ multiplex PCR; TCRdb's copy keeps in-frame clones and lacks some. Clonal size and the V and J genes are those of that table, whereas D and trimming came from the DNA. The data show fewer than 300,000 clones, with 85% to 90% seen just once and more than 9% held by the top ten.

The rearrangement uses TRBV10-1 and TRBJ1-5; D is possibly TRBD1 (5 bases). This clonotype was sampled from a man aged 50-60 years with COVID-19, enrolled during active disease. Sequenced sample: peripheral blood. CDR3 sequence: CASSEGVDQPQHF. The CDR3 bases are TGCGCCAGCAGTGAAGGGGTGGATCAGCCCCAGCATTTT.